Below are 25 T cell receptor beta chains sequenced from a single sample in a study of human T cells and chemical hapten exposure. TCRdb re-analysed the RACE reads in MiXCR, keeping a single row per CDR3 protein. The sample carries 55,000 to 75,000 distinct CDR3 sequences, approximately 13% recorded once. The time point denotes: patch test 3, about 24 weeks after DPC sensitization. Treatment meaning: therapeutic diphenylcyclopropenone sensitization with weekly scalp DPC. This material consisted of whole blood, taken in connection with sensitization to the hapten diphenylcyclopropenone (DPC). The receptors were sampled from a man aged 25 to 40 with alopecia areata. Some clones in this sample may be carry-over from other donors' samples.

At least ten counts were recorded for this clonotype. The rearrangement links TRBV30 to TRBJ2-7; 7 nucleotides line up with TRBD1. J lost 3 bases, V lost 3 bases, and 5 bases had no gene match. CDR3 size: 13 residues. In germline, CDR1 is GTSNPN, CDR2 SVGIG (reference sequence). The CDR3 region is CAWRGWDSYEQYF. In nucleotides, the CDR3 is TGTGCCTGGAGGGGATGGGACAGCTACGAGCAGTACTTC.

This sequence joins TRBV12-3 or TRBV12-4 and TRBJ1-2; D remains ambiguous. Trimming removed 3 bases at V and 2 bases at J, with 7 bases between. The CDR3 extends over 13 amino acids. The CDR3 nucleotides are TGTGCCAGCAGTTTTGGCACGAACTATGGCTACACCTTC. Residues: CASSFGTNYGYTF.

A few counts support this clonotype. The V and J genes are TRBV9 and TRBJ1-1; weak D call: TRBD1 (5 bases). The CDR3 extends over 14 amino acids. Germline V gives CDR1 SGDLS, CDR2 YYNGEE. V lost 2 bases to trimming and J lost 4 bases, with 12 bases between them. The CDR3 DNA follows: TGTGCCAGCAGCGTCGGGACTCCGGGCACTGAAGCTTTCTTT. This translates into CASSVGTPGTEAFF.

This clonotype was observed many times. The V gene is TRBV7-6, the J gene TRBJ1-6, with D possibly being TRBD1 (6 bases). Trimming stripped 1 base from V and 4 bases from J, with 8 bases between. The CDR3 has 15 residues. Germline CDR1 SGHVS, CDR2 FNYEAQ. The CDR3 sequence: CASSLGRGYNSPLHF. Here the CDR3 DNA reads TGTGCCAGCAGCTTAGGGAGGGGGTATAATTCACCCCTCCACTTT.

This sequence joins TRBV7-2 and TRBJ2-1, with D perhaps TRBD2 (5 bases). The CDR3 spans 13 residues. The V and J ends lost 5 bases and 9 bases respectively, with 14 bases between them. Germline V CDR1 and CDR2: SGHTA, FQGNSA. The chain's CDR3 is CASSRARVIEQFF. CDR3 DNA sequence: TGTGCCAGCAGCCGTGCGCGGGTAATTGAGCAGTTCTTC.

This clonotype was detected a few times. The chain carries TRBV20-1 and TRBJ2-4; D is perhaps TRBD1 (6 bases). Germline V gene sequence: CDR1 DFQATT, CDR2 SNEGSKA (reference sequence). There are 13 residues in the CDR3. V lost 1 base to trimming and J lost 9 bases, with 13 bases between them. The CDR3 nucleotides are TGCAGTGCTAGAGGCCCAGGGGATGGCATTCAGTACTTC. Its protein product is CSARGPGDGIQYF.

This clonotype was picked up one time. The rearrangement links TRBV11-2 to TRBJ2-1, with 14 bases identical to TRBD2. In germline, CDR1 is SGHAT, CDR2 FQNNGV. The CDR3 contains 16 residues. V lost 3 bases to trimming and J lost 11 bases; unmatched junction nucleotides: 9. The CDR3 sequence: CASSFLTSGGENKQFF. CDR3 DNA: TGTGCCAGCAGCTTCCTGACTAGCGGGGGGGAAAATAAGCAGTTCTTC.

This clonotype was seen many times. The chain couples TRBV11-1 to TRBJ2-7; D might be TRBD2 (5 bases). The CDR3 is 12 amino acids. Trimming took 4 bases from V and 7 from J, leaving 11 bases between them. Germline CDR1 SGHAT, CDR2 FQDESV (reference sequence). CDR3 nucleotide sequence: TGTGCCAGCAGCTCAGACCGGGAAGAGCAGTACTTC. Its protein is CASSSDREEQYF. Supplemented by reference TRBV11-1 and TRBJ2-7, the full variable domain reads EAEVAQSPRYKITEKSQAVAFWCDPISGHATLYWYRQILGQGPELLVQFQDESVVDDSQLPKDRFSAERLKGVDSTLKIQPAELGDSAMYLCASSSDREEQYFGPGTRLTVT.

The chain employs TRBV18 and TRBJ2-6; D is possibly TRBD2 (5 bases). The CDR3 loop spans 16 amino acids. Trimming took 2 bases from V and 4 from J, leaving 12 bases between them. CDR1 and CDR2 from the germline V gene are KGHSH and LQKENI. The CDR3 DNA follows: TGTGCCAGCTCACCAGAAAGGAGGTTGGGGGCCAACGTCCTGACTTTC. The encoded protein is CASSPERRLGANVLTF.

This clonotype was detected many times. The chain uses TRBV20-1 and TRBJ2-7; TRBD2 agrees at 8 bases. Trimming took 4 bases from V and 1 from J; bases not matched to a gene: 6. Germline V CDR1 and CDR2: DFQATT, SNEGSKA (reference sequence). There are 14 residues in the CDR3. CDR3 DNA sequence: TGCAGTGCTACCCTCGGACTAGCATCCTACGAGCAGTACTTC. Translation: CSATLGLASYEQYF.

This clonotype has a handful of counts. The CDR3 nucleotides read TGCAGTGCTAGGGCAGGATCCGAGAACACTGAAGCTTTCTTT. This sequence encodes CSARAGSENTEAFF. The chain recombines TRBV20-1 with TRBJ1-1, with D unresolved. Trimming pared 3 bases from V and 1 base from J, leaving 12 bases between. CDR1 is DFQATT, CDR2 SNEGSKA, per germline (reference sequence). The CDR3 has 14 residues.

This clonotype was observed at least ten times. J is TRBJ1-2 and V is TRBV18; D unclear. Trimming left V 6 bases short and J 3 bases short, with 14 bases between. CDR3 length: 14 residues. Germline V CDR1 and CDR2: KGHSH, LQKENI. This CDR3 reads CASSPGVFDYGYTF. For the CDR3, the DNA is TGTGCCAGCTCGCCCGGGGTATTCGACTATGGCTACACCTTC.

This clonotype appeared a few times. The chain couples TRBV20-1 to TRBJ2-3, with no clear D. Germline V gene data show CDR1 as DFQATT and CDR2 as SNEGSKA (reference sequence). The V end lost 3 bases, the J end lost 2 bases, and 12 bases lay between the germline ends. The CDR3 totals 14 residues. The CDR3 loop reads CSASETTNTDTQYF. CDR3 DNA: TGCAGTGCTAGTGAGACAACTAACACAGATACGCAGTATTTT.

The gene calls are TRBV3-1 and TRBJ2-3, with no clear D. V lost 1 base and J lost 6, with 11 bases in between. The CDR3 loop spans 14 amino acids. Germline loops: CDR1 LGHDT, CDR2 YNNKEL (reference sequence). Here the CDR3 reads CASSQGREADTQYF. DNA for the CDR3: TGTGCCAGCAGCCAAGGTCGTGAGGCCGATACGCAGTATTTT.

This clonotype was counted at least ten times. The chain combines TRBV4-3 with TRBJ1-1; 7 positions match TRBD1. The CDR3 extends over 17 amino acids. V lost 0 bases to trimming and J lost 4 bases; unmatched junction nucleotides: 11. Germline V gene lookup returns CDR1 LGHNA and CDR2 YSLEER. DNA for the CDR3: TGCGCCAGCAGCCAAGATCGTTTAGGGGGCGCGGGCACTGAAGCTTTCTTT. Translating gives CASSQDRLGGAGTEAFF.

The sample holds a few counts of this clonotype. The CDR3 DNA follows: TGCAGTGCCCACCCGGGTAGTAACAATCAGCCCCAGCATTTT. The encoded protein is CSAHPGSNNQPQHF. The chain has TRBV20-1 and TRBJ1-5; D gene unclear. Trimming cost V 6 bases and J 3 bases, with 15 bases left between them. In germline, CDR1 is DFQATT, CDR2 SNEGSKA (reference sequence). CDR3 length: 14 residues.

In its sample, this clonotype was seen many times. The chain is built from TRBV20-1 and TRBJ2-7, with 12 bases that match TRBD2. CDR3 length equals 16 residues. Germline V gene data show CDR1 as DFQATT and CDR2 as SNEGSKA (reference sequence). With V trimmed by 6 bases and J by 2 bases, 11 bases remained unmatched. The CDR3 bases are TGCAGTGCCATCCCCTTACTAGCGGGGGGCACCTACGAGCAGTACTTC. This codes for CSAIPLLAGGTYEQYF.

Many counts were recorded for this clonotype. The chain has TRBV7-2 and TRBJ2-1; D perhaps matches TRBD2 (5 bases). The CDR3 is 15 amino acids. Looked up from germline, CDR1 is SGHTA and CDR2 is FQGNSA. V shed 7 bases and J shed 0 bases, with 13 bases lying between them. CDR3 DNA sequence: TGTGCCAGCACCAGTGAGGGTTACTCCTACAATGAGCAGTTCTTC. Its translation is CASTSEGYSYNEQFF.

The genes are TRBV12-3 or TRBV12-4 and TRBJ2-7; TRBD2 is a possible D gene (6 bases). Trimming stripped 7 bases from V and 7 bases from J, with 17 bases between. The CDR3 length is 13 residues. The CDR3 DNA follows: TGTGCCAGCACCCTAGCCGGGAGCTGGGAGCAGTACTTC. Protein: CASTLAGSWEQYF.

The J gene is TRBJ1-4, the V gene TRBV7-9; 11 bases are a match to TRBD1. V shed 8 bases and J 0 bases; nucleotides not matched to a gene: 17. This CDR3 spans 20 amino acids. Germline V lookup: CDR1 SEHNR, CDR2 FQNEAQ (reference sequence). CDR3 coding DNA: TGTGCCAGCCAGCATCCGGGACAGGGGGTCGGGCCTGCAACTAATGAAAAACTGTTTTTT. As protein: CASQHPGQGVGPATNEKLFF.

This clonotype was seen a few times. V usage is TRBV29-1 and J usage is TRBJ2-7; D unclear. V dropped 4 bases and J dropped 2 bases, with 6 bases sitting between them. In germline, CDR1 is SQVTM, CDR2 ANQGSEA. This CDR3 spans 11 amino acids. The CDR3 loop reads CSVGPAYEQYF. DNA of the CDR3: TGCAGCGTTGGGCCGGCCTACGAGCAGTACTTC.

This clonotype has ten or more counts. This rearrangement joins TRBV21-1 to TRBJ1-1; the table gives TRBD1 as D, unverified against the DNA. TRBV21-1 is shown as a pseudogene. The CDR3 has 18 amino acids. CDR3 in DNA: TGTGCCAGCAGCAAATCCCTTTGGGACAGCGGAATGAACACTGAAGCTTTCTTT. Its protein product is CASSKSLWDSGMNTEAFF.

This clonotype was observed many times. The chain joins TRBV6-5 to TRBJ2-7; D is unresolved. There are 12 residues in the CDR3. V was shortened by 6 bases and J by 2 bases, with 8 bases between the two germline ends. CDR1 is MNHEY and CDR2 is SVGAGI in the germline V gene. Here the CDR3 DNA reads TGTGCCAGCAGCGACTCGGCCTACGAGCAGTACTTC. Protein sequence: CASSDSAYEQYF.

The chain is built from TRBV4-3 and TRBJ1-5; D not resolved. The CDR3 runs to 15 residues. Germline CDR1 is LGHNA and CDR2 is YSLEER. The V end was cut by 0 bases, the J end by 6 bases, with 12 bases between. The CDR3 nucleotides read TGCGCCAGCAGCCAAGATCCGGCAGCTGGTCAGCCCCAGCATTTT. Translated, it gives CASSQDPAAGQPQHF.

This clonotype was recorded many times. The rearrangement joins TRBV3-1 to TRBJ2-7; D uncertain. Deletions cut 2 bases from V and 5 bases from J, with 7 bases between. This CDR3 has 12 amino acids. Germline CDR1 reads LGHDT; CDR2 reads YNNKEL (reference sequence). The CDR3 protein is CASSQRRDEQYF. The CDR3 nucleotides are TGTGCCAGCAGCCAAAGGCGAGACGAGCAGTACTTC.